These 15 T cell receptor beta chains originate from one sample sequenced in a study of cytomegalovirus exposure and HLA in healthy donors. The protocol was immunoSEQ multiplex PCR, while the TCRdb copy is restricted to in-frame clones and leaves out a portion. This table has roughly 150,000 clones, roughly 89% appearing once. Sequencing input: PBMCs. These receptors originate from a man aged 18 to 29 in good health and CMV-seropositive.

The chain is built from TRBV6-4 and TRBJ2-3; 7 bases are shared with TRBD1. The CDR3 has 15 amino acids. Trimming removed 8 bases from V and 6 bases from J; junction bases left unmatched: 14. Per germline, CDR1 MRHNA and CDR2 SNTAGT. CDR3 sequence (DNA): TGTGCCAGCCGCAGTTACCGGGACAGTAACGATACGCAGTATTTT. Its translation: CASRSYRDSNDTQYF.

The J gene is TRBJ1-1, the V gene TRBV4-1, with a weak D call TRBD1 (6 bases). V shed 6 bases and J shed 0 bases, with 11 bases lying between them. Looked up from germline, CDR1 is MGHRA and CDR2 is YSYEKL. The CDR3 loop spans 14 amino acids. The CDR3 DNA reads TGCGCCAGCAGAACACAGGGAATGAACACTGAAGCTTTCTTT. This codes for CASRTQGMNTEAFF.

The rearrangement uses TRBV18 and TRBJ2-1; 8 bases are a match to TRBD1. J was trimmed by 6 bases and V by 10 bases; bases with no gene match: 11. The length of the CDR3 is 14 residues. Germline assignment: CDR1 KGHSH and CDR2 LQKENI. The CDR3 region has the DNA TGTGCCACCGCTAGGGGTGGACAGGGCAATGAGCAGTTCTTC. It specifies CATARGGQGNEQFF.

The chain combines TRBV7-2 with TRBJ1-1; tentative D call: TRBD1 (5 bases). Deletions cut 0 bases from V and 10 bases from J, with 9 bases between. This CDR3 is 12 amino acids long. Germline values: CDR1 SGHTA, CDR2 FQGNSA. The CDR3 loop is CASSLALGGAFF. The CDR3 bases are TGTGCCAGCAGCTTAGCGCTGGGGGGAGCTTTCTTT. Combining the CDR3 with reference TRBV7-2 and TRBJ1-1 gives the whole variable domain GAGVSQSPSNKVTEKGKDVELRCDPISGHTALYWYRQSLGQGLEFLIYFQGNSAPDKSGLPSDRFSAERTGGSVSTLTIQRTQQEDSAVYLCASSLALGGAFFGQGTRLTVV.

The V call is TRBV19, the J call TRBJ2-2, with D perhaps TRBD1 (5 bases). The CDR3 length is 18 residues. The germline V gene encodes CDR1 LNHDA and CDR2 SQIVND (reference sequence). V gave up 1 base and J gave up 4 bases, with 19 bases separating them. The CDR3, as DNA: TGTGCCAGTAGTATAGTAGGGTTCCGTTCTAGGGGCACCGGGGAGCTGTTTTTT. Residues: CASSIVGFRSRGTGELFF.

This clone showed up just a few times. This rearrangement joins TRBV19 to TRBJ1-5; D remains unclear. V gave up 5 bases and J gave up 0 bases, with 8 bases separating them. Germline V gives CDR1 LNHDA, CDR2 SQIVND (reference sequence). The CDR3 extends over 14 amino acids. The CDR3 is CASSATYSNQPQHF. The DNA of the CDR3 is TGTGCCAGTAGTGCGACATATAGCAATCAGCCCCAGCATTTT.

The chain combines TRBV2 with TRBJ2-2; 8 bases line up with TRBD2. The CDR3 is made up of 15 amino acids. The germline CDR1 and CDR2 sequences are SNHLY and FYNNEI. The J segment lost 0 bases and the V segment lost 6 bases, leaving 3 bases of the junction unmatched. CDR3 nucleotides: TGTGCCAGCAGCGAGGGACTAGCGAACACCGGGGAGCTGTTTTTT. This encodes CASSEGLANTGELFF.

The genes are TRBV5-4 and TRBJ1-2, with a possible D match to TRBD1 (6 bases). The CDR3 is made up of 14 amino acids. With 4 bases removed from V and 0 bases from J, the gap between germline ends came to 10 bases. From germline, CDR1 is SGHNT and CDR2 YYREEE (reference sequence). CDR3 loop: CASSAGTPNYGYTF. In DNA form, the CDR3 reads TGTGCCAGCAGCGCTGGGACACCTAACTATGGCTACACCTTC.

The chain has TRBV4-1 and TRBJ2-7, with TRBD2 identical over 11 bases. The germline CDR1 and CDR2 sequences are MGHRA and YSYEKL. J gave up 5 bases and V 2 bases, and 11 bases lay outside the gene matches. The CDR3 loop spans 17 amino acids. DNA for the CDR3: TGCGCCAGCAGCCAACAACTAGCGGGAGAGGTTGGCAACGAGCAGTACTTC. This sequence encodes CASSQQLAGEVGNEQYF.

V usage is TRBV7-9 and J usage is TRBJ2-7; 10 positions agree with TRBD1. Germline assignment: CDR1 SEHNR and CDR2 FQNEAQ (reference sequence). Losses at the gene ends were 5 bases for V and 6 bases for J; bases not matched to a gene: 4. This CDR3 comprises 13 residues. This chain's CDR3 is CASSGDRGAEQYF. Here the CDR3 DNA reads TGTGCCAGCAGCGGGGACAGGGGTGCCGAGCAGTACTTC. Based on the CDR3 plus reference TRBV7-9 and TRBJ2-7, the full variable domain is DTGVSQNPRHKITKRGQNVTFRCDPISEHNRLYWYRQTLGQGPEFLTYFQNEAQLEKSRLLSDRFSAERPKGSFSTLEIQRTEQGDSAMYLCASSGDRGAEQYFGPGTRLTVT.

This clone has only one observation. The V gene is TRBV10-3, the J gene TRBJ2-2; D might be TRBD1 (5 bases). The CDR3 has 13 residues. Germline-derived CDR1 and CDR2 are ENHRY and SYGVKD. V shed 3 bases and J shed 4 bases, with 6 bases lying between them. The CDR3 protein is CAISDRATGELFF. The DNA of the CDR3 is TGTGCCATCAGTGACAGGGCCACCGGGGAGCTGTTTTTT.

This chain connects TRBV27 to TRBJ2-7; 7 positions match TRBD1. V shed 0 bases, J shed 3 bases, and the junction held 8 bases outside the gene matches. Germline V CDR1 and CDR2: MNHEY, SMNVEV (reference sequence). The CDR3 sequence is 16 residues long. This CDR3 is CASSLSRQGGNYEQYF. Here the CDR3 DNA reads TGTGCCAGCAGTTTATCTCGACAGGGTGGAAACTACGAGCAGTACTTC.

CDR3 amino acids: CSVTREDIYNEQFF. For the CDR3, the DNA is TGCAGCGTGACGCGGGAGGACATCTACAATGAGCAGTTCTTC. The rearrangement joins TRBV29-1 to TRBJ2-1, with 8 bases that match TRBD2. This CDR3 has 14 amino acids. V shed 6 bases and J 3 bases; nucleotides not matched to a gene: 7. Germline V gene data show CDR1 as SQVTM and CDR2 as ANQGSEA.

V and J are TRBV4-1 and TRBJ2-2, with TRBD2 matching 10 bases. The V segment lost 4 bases and the J segment 1 base; nucleotides outside the gene matches: 0. CDR1 and CDR2 (germline): MGHRA, YSYEKL. The CDR3 is 15 residues long. Written as DNA, the CDR3 is TGCGCCAGCAGCCCTAGCGGGAGGAACACCGGGGAGCTGTTTTTT. It is translated as CASSPSGRNTGELFF.

The chain has TRBV18 and TRBJ2-7; 9 bases match TRBD1. Germline V gene data show CDR1 as KGHSH and CDR2 as LQKENI. The CDR3 sequence is 17 residues long. The V and J ends lost 0 bases and 5 bases, in that order; junction bases with no gene match: 11. The chain's CDR3 is CASSPPGQGFMGHEQYF. The CDR3, as DNA: TGTGCCAGCTCACCACCGGGACAGGGTTTCATGGGACACGAGCAGTACTTC.